This T cell receptor beta chain appears in the sequencing data of a study of blood T cell repertoires in COVID-19. The CDR3 extends over 15 amino acids. V dropped 5 bases and J dropped 3; count of bases not matched to a gene: 3. The V gene's germline CDR1 is WSHSY and CDR2 SAAADI. The data were produced by immunoSEQ multiplex PCR, yet TCRdb's version contains in-frame clones alone and is incomplete. The sample lists a few hundred thousand clones, 70% to 90% occurring once. The receptor was derived from a woman under 40 who had recovered from COVID-19. The chain has TRBV10-2 and TRBJ2-3, with 12 bases that match TRBD2. Sequencing was carried out using PBMCs or T cells enriched from blood (not recorded which). The CDR3, as DNA: TGCGCCAGCAGTCGGACTAGCGGGACGACAGATACGCAGTATTTT. Translating it yields CASSRTSGTTDTQYF.